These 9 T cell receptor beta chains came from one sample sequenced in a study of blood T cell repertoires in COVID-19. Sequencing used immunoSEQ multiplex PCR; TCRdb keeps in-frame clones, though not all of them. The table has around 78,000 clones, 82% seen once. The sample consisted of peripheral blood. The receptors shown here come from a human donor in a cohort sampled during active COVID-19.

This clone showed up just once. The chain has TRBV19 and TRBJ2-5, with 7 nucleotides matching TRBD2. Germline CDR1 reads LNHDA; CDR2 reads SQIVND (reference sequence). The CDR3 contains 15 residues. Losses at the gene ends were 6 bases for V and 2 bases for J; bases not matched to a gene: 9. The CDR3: CASRKRGSLQETQYF. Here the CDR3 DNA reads TGTGCCAGTAGGAAGCGGGGTTCACTTCAAGAGACCCAGTACTTC.

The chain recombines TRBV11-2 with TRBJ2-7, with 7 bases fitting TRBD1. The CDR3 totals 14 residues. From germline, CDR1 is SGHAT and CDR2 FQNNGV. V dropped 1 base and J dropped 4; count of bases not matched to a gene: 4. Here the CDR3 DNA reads TGTGCCAGCAGCTTAGTGGGACAGAATTACGAGCAGTACTTC. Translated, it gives CASSLVGQNYEQYF.

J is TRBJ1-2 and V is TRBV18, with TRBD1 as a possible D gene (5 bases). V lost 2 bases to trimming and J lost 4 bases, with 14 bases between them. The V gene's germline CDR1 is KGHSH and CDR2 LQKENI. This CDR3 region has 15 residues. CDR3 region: CASSPTTDNSYGYTF. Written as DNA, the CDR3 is TGTGCCAGCTCACCAACGACAGATAACAGCTATGGCTACACCTTC. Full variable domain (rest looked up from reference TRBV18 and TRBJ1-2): NAGVMQNPRHLVRRRGQEARLRCSPMKGHSHVYWYRQLPEEGLKFMVYLQKENIIDESGMPKERFSAEFPKEGPSILRIQQVVRGDSAAYFCASSPTTDNSYGYTFGSGTRLTVV.

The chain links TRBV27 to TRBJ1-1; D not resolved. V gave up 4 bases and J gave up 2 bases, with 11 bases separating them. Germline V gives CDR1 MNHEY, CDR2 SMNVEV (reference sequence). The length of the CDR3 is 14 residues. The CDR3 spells CASSYRPENTEAFF. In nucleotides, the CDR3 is TGTGCCAGCAGTTATCGCCCAGAAAACACTGAAGCTTTCTTT.

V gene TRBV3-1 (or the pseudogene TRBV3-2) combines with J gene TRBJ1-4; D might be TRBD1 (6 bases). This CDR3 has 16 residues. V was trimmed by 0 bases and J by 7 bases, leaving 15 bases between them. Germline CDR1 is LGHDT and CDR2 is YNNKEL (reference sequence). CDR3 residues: CASSQDWFGGREKLFF. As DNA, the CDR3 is TGTGCCAGCAGCCAAGATTGGTTCGGGGGGCGTGAAAAACTGTTTTTT.

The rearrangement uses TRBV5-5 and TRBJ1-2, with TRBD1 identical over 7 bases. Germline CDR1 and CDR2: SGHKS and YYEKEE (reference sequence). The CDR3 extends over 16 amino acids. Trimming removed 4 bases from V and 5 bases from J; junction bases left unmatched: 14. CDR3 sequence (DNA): TGTGCCAGCAGCCCTCAAATACTCGGGACAGTGTATGGCTACACCTTC. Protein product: CASSPQILGTVYGYTF.

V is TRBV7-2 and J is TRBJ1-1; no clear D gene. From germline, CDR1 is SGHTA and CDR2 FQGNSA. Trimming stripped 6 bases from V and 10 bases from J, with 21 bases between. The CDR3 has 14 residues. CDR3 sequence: CASRPIMGGVGAFF. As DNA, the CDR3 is TGTGCCAGCAGACCCATAATGGGAGGCGTGGGAGCTTTCTTT.

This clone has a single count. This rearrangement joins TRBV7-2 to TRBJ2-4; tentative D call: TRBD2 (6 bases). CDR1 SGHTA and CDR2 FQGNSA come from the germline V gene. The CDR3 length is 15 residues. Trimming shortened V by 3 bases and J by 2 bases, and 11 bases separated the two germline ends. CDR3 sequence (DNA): TGTGCCAGCAGCTTGGGCGGGGTGACCAAAAACATTCAGTACTTC. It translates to CASSLGGVTKNIQYF.

The CDR3 loop reads CASGSYQVGYTDTQYF. The DNA for the CDR3 is TGTGCTAGTGGTTCCTACCAGGTGGGCTACACAGATACGCAGTATTTT. This chain joins TRBV12-5 and TRBJ2-3, with no clear D. V shed 4 bases and J shed 2 bases, with 16 bases lying between them. The CDR3 totals 16 residues. CDR1 is LGHNT, CDR2 FRNRAP, per germline.